What follows are 29 T cell receptor beta chains derived from one specimen sequenced in a study of CD8 T cell repertoires and HIV-1 epitope variants. Some clones are missing from TCRdb's copy, which holds only in-frame ones; the method was immunoSEQ multiplex PCR. Among several thousand clones listed, 55% to 80% were seen once. These receptors have no known antigen. The sequenced sample was cultured CD8+ T cells derived from PBMCs. Every receptor here comes from a male donor with HIV.

The chain combines TRBV19 with TRBJ1-1, with D unclear. Germline CDR1 LNHDA, CDR2 SQIVND (reference sequence). V was cut by 3 bases and J by 0 bases, with 8 bases left in between. This CDR3 has 14 amino acids. CDR3 protein: CASSISGMNTEAFF. Here the CDR3 DNA reads TGTGCCAGTAGTATCTCCGGGATGAACACTGAAGCTTTCTTT.

This clone was seen once. The chain joins TRBV5-1 to TRBJ1-5, with TRBD1 matching 10 bases. The CDR3 sequence is 15 residues long. The trim removed 0 bases at V and 7 bases at J, leaving 4 bases unmatched. Germline CDR1 and CDR2: SGHRS and YFSETQ. The chain's CDR3 is CASSLEGTGAQPQHF. Here the CDR3 DNA reads TGCGCCAGCAGCTTGGAGGGGACAGGGGCCCAGCCCCAGCATTTT. The full variable domain, its missing parts supplied by reference TRBV5-1 and TRBJ1-5, is KAGVTQTPRYLIKTRGQQVTLSCSPISGHRSVSWYQQTPGQGLQFLFEYFSETQRNKGNFPGRFSGRQFSNSRSEMNVSTLELGDSALYLCASSLEGTGAQPQHFGDGTRLSIL.

The gene calls are TRBV5-8 and TRBJ2-7, with a possible D match to TRBD1 (6 bases). CDR1 and CDR2 (germline): SGHTS, YDEGEE. The V end was cut by 6 bases, the J end by 4 bases, with 23 bases between. The CDR3 length is 16 residues. The CDR3 sequence is CASTPPRTVPSYEQYF. The CDR3 bases are TGTGCCAGCACCCCTCCTCGGACAGTGCCCTCATACGAGCAGTACTTC.

This clone rates as large. This chain uses TRBV13 with TRBJ2-1, with 10 nucleotides matching TRBD2. The V gene's germline CDR1 is PRHDT and CDR2 FYEKMQ (reference sequence). Trimming at V came to 5 bases and at J to 7 bases, leaving 11 bases not matched to a gene. CDR3 length: 16 residues. As DNA, the CDR3 is TGTGCCAGCAGCATCAGCGGGAGGGACATGTTGAATGAGCAGTTCTTC. Its protein is CASSISGRDMLNEQFF.

The chain employs TRBV28 and TRBJ1-2; 7 bases match TRBD1. Per the germline V gene, CDR1 is MDHEN and CDR2 is SYDVKM. This CDR3 region has 14 residues. After removal of 3 bases from V and 6 bases from J, the junction contained 7 bases not matched to a gene. The CDR3 nucleotides read TGTGCCAGCAGTTTGGGGCCGACAGGGCATGGCTACACCTTC. Amino acid sequence: CASSLGPTGHGYTF.

This chain connects TRBV6-1 to TRBJ1-5; D gene uncertain. CDR1 is MNHNS, CDR2 SASEGT, per germline. The V end was cut by 7 bases, the J end by 4 bases, with 11 bases between. The CDR3 has 13 residues. The CDR3 is CASTDNINQPQHF. The CDR3 DNA sequence: TGTGCCAGCACAGATAACATTAATCAGCCCCAGCATTTT.

This clone is categorized as medium-sized. The V call is TRBV5-6, the J call TRBJ1-4; maybe TRBD1 (5 bases). Trimming took off 0 bases at V and 10 bases at J, with 7 bases between the two ends. The CDR3 sequence is 12 residues long. The germline CDR1 and CDR2 sequences are SGHDT and YYEEEE. CDR3 in amino acids: CASSLGGAKLFF. The CDR3 region has the DNA TGTGCCAGCAGCTTGGGAGGGGCAAAACTGTTTTTT.

This clone has only one observation. The chain carries TRBV7-2 and TRBJ2-7, with D unresolved. There are 12 residues in the CDR3. CDR1 is SGHTA and CDR2 is FQGNSA in the germline V gene. The V and J ends lost 0 bases and 9 bases respectively, with 9 bases between them. The DNA for the CDR3 is TGTGCCAGCAGCTTAGCGAGTTTGGGGCAGTACTTC. Amino acid sequence: CASSLASLGQYF. The whole variable domain, remainder taken from reference TRBV7-2 and TRBJ2-7, is GAGVSQSPSNKVTEKGKDVELRCDPISGHTALYWYRQSLGQGLEFLIYFQGNSAPDKSGLPSDRFSAERTGGSVSTLTIQRTQQEDSAVYLCASSLASLGQYFGPGTRLTVT.

This clone occurred a few times. The rearrangement joins TRBV5-4 to TRBJ1-2; D unresolved. The CDR3 is 15 residues long. Looked up from germline, CDR1 is SGHNT and CDR2 is YYREEE (reference sequence). V was trimmed by 0 bases and J by 6 bases, leaving 15 bases between them. The CDR3 reads CASSLGIDWTNGYTF. The CDR3 DNA reads TGTGCCAGCAGCTTGGGCATTGACTGGACGAATGGCTACACCTTC.

This clone was found once. J is TRBJ1-2 and V is TRBV28; D is perhaps TRBD1 (5 bases). CDR3 length equals 16 residues. Trimming cost V 6 bases and J 3 bases, with 20 bases left between them. Germline assignment: CDR1 MDHEN and CDR2 SYDVKM. This chain's CDR3 is CASSLHPTDYDYGYTF. In nucleotides, the CDR3 is TGTGCCAGCAGCCTCCATCCGACAGATTATGACTATGGCTACACCTTC.

This clone was counted between two and nine times. This chain links TRBV6-1 with TRBJ2-1; D call uncertain. Trimming took 3 bases from V and 9 from J, leaving 9 bases between them. CDR1 is MNHNS, CDR2 SASEGT, per germline. The CDR3 is 12 amino acids. The CDR3 bases are TGTGCCAGCAGTGACTTCCCCGCTGAGCAGTTCTTC. This codes for CASSDFPAEQFF.

The chain is built from TRBV5-1 and TRBJ2-1, with unresolved D. Trimming shortened V by 7 bases and J by 5 bases, and 16 bases separated the two germline ends. Germline values: CDR1 SGHRS, CDR2 YFSETQ. CDR3 length: 14 amino acids. CDR3 protein: CASRWERMNNEQFF. The DNA of the CDR3 is TGCGCCAGCCGCTGGGAAAGGATGAACAATGAGCAGTTCTTC.

V usage is TRBV5-6 and J usage is TRBJ1-1; 7 bases line up with TRBD1. The germline V gene has CDR1 SGHDT and CDR2 YYEEEE. The junction had 10 bases not matched to a gene; V was cut back by 4 bases and J by 4 bases. CDR3 length equals 15 residues. The CDR3, as DNA: TGTGCCAGCAGCCGTGAACAGGGGAGGGGCACTGAAGCTTTCTTT. Protein product: CASSREQGRGTEAFF.

The chain couples TRBV9 to TRBJ2-5; no clear D. This CDR3 is 13 amino acids long. Trimming stripped 4 bases from V and 0 bases from J, with 7 bases between. Per the germline V gene, CDR1 is SGDLS and CDR2 is YYNGEE. In DNA, the CDR3 is TGTGCCAGCAGCCCACCGAACCAAGAGACCCAGTACTTC. Translated: CASSPPNQETQYF.

This clone has only a few counts. The CDR3 reads CASSVQGGNQPQHF. The CDR3 nucleotides are TGTGCCAGCAGTGTACAGGGAGGCAATCAGCCCCAGCATTTT. The chain recombines TRBV6-5 with TRBJ1-5; D is perhaps TRBD1 (6 bases). This CDR3 region has 14 residues. Trimming pared 5 bases from V and 2 bases from J, leaving 10 bases between. Germline V lookup: CDR1 MNHEY, CDR2 SVGAGI.

This clone was picked up a small number of times. This rearrangement joins TRBV2 to TRBJ1-2; 10 nucleotides match TRBD1. Per the germline V gene, CDR1 is SNHLY and CDR2 is FYNNEI. The CDR3 is made up of 13 amino acids. V lost 5 bases, J lost 8 bases, and 5 bases stayed unmatched. CDR3 residues: CASSSGTGEGYTF. The CDR3 region has the DNA TGTGCCAGCAGTTCCGGGACAGGGGAAGGCTACACCTTC.

This clone was observed a few times. The chain uses TRBV11-2 and TRBJ2-1; 7 bases match TRBD1. The CDR3 is 15 amino acids. The germline CDR1 and CDR2 sequences are SGHAT and FQNNGV. The J segment lost 7 bases and the V segment lost 1 base, leaving 7 bases of the junction unmatched. CDR3 loop: CASSLVRGILNEQFF. For the CDR3, the DNA is TGTGCCAGCAGCTTAGTCAGGGGGATTTTAAATGAGCAGTTCTTC.

The chain links TRBV28 to TRBJ2-1; TRBD2 matches 10 bases. The V gene end was trimmed by 4 bases and the J gene end by 2 bases; junction bases not matched to a gene: 14. The CDR3 contains 19 residues. Per the germline V gene, CDR1 is MDHEN and CDR2 is SYDVKM. This CDR3 reads CASSSTLQREGTTYNEQFF. DNA for the CDR3: TGTGCCAGCAGTTCCACCCTCCAGCGGGAGGGGACCACCTACAATGAGCAGTTCTTC. Full variable domain (rest looked up from reference TRBV28 and TRBJ2-1): DVKVTQSSRYLVKRTGEKVFLECVQDMDHENMFWYRQDPGLGLRLIYFSYDVKMKEKGDIPEGYSVSREKKERFSLILESASTNQTSMYLCASSSTLQREGTTYNEQFFGPGTRLTVL.

The rearrangement links TRBV5-4 to TRBJ1-4; no firm D call. Between the trimmed V and J ends, which lost 2 bases and 0 bases, there was a span of 5 bases. Germline CDR1 is SGHNT and CDR2 is YYREEE (reference sequence). CDR3 length: 14 residues. This chain's CDR3 is CASSFHTTNEKLFF. The CDR3 DNA reads TGTGCCAGCAGCTTCCATACAACTAATGAAAAACTGTTTTTT.

J is TRBJ2-1 and V is TRBV7-9; TRBD1 matches at 9 bases. V lost 4 bases and J lost 8; bases outside the gene matches: 6. The CDR3 length is 14 residues. The germline V gene has CDR1 SEHNR and CDR2 FQNEAQ (reference sequence). CDR3: CASSSTGGGDEQFF. CDR3 DNA sequence: TGTGCCAGCAGCTCAACAGGGGGCGGCGATGAGCAGTTCTTC. The complete variable domain, with remaining parts taken from reference TRBV7-9 and TRBJ2-1, reads DTGVSQNPRHKITKRGQNVTFRCDPISEHNRLYWYRQTLGQGPEFLTYFQNEAQLEKSRLLSDRFSAERPKGSFSTLEIQRTEQGDSAMYLCASSSTGGGDEQFFGPGTRLTVL.

CDR3 sequence: CASSEALGPRSEQFF. CDR3 coding DNA: TGTGCCAGCAGTGAAGCGCTAGGTCCACGCAGTGAGCAGTTCTTC. The chain has TRBV2 and TRBJ2-1; D is unresolved. The germline V gene has CDR1 SNHLY and CDR2 FYNNEI. V was pared by 0 bases and J by 9 bases, with 15 bases between. This CDR3 contains 15 residues.

This chain joins TRBV5-4 and TRBJ1-1; D is possibly TRBD1 (5 bases). The CDR3 spans 14 residues. Between the trimmed V and J ends, which lost 7 bases and 4 bases, there was a span of 17 bases. Germline V gene data show CDR1 as SGHNT and CDR2 as YYREEE (reference sequence). The CDR3 DNA is TGTGCCAGCCTACCTGAGGGGCAAGTCACTGAAGCTTTCTTT. It encodes CASLPEGQVTEAFF.

The rearrangement uses TRBV6-5 and TRBJ2-3; TRBD2 matches at 9 bases. CDR1 and CDR2 from the germline V gene are MNHEY and SVGAGI. This CDR3 contains 15 residues. With V trimmed by 2 bases and J by 4 bases, 4 bases remained unmatched. DNA for the CDR3: TGTGCCAGCAGTTACGACGCGGGAGGGCCAGATACGCAGTATTTT. This encodes CASSYDAGGPDTQYF.

The V and J genes are TRBV29-1 and TRBJ2-7; 7 nucleotides align to TRBD2. In germline, CDR1 is SQVTM, CDR2 ANQGSEA. V dropped 3 bases and J dropped 3; count of bases not matched to a gene: 8. CDR3 size: 14 residues. The CDR3 here is CSVEERDGGYEQYF. The DNA for the CDR3 is TGCAGCGTTGAGGAGCGGGATGGGGGCTACGAGCAGTACTTC.

This clone was picked up one time. The chain couples TRBV4-1 to TRBJ1-3; TRBD1 matches 7 bases. The CDR3 is 20 amino acids. CDR1 and CDR2 (germline): MGHRA, YSYEKL. V gave up 0 bases and J gave up 0 bases; unmatched junction bases: 14. CDR3 DNA sequence: TGCGCCAGCAGCCAAGAGGAGCCGGGACAGTTTCTCACCTCTGGAAACACCATATATTTT. Translating it yields CASSQEEPGQFLTSGNTIYF.

The V gene is TRBV6-5, the J gene TRBJ2-7; D may be TRBD2 (5 bases). Between the trimmed V and J ends, which lost 2 bases and 7 bases, there was a span of 6 bases. This CDR3 spans 11 amino acids. Germline V gene lookup returns CDR1 MNHEY and CDR2 SVGAGI. CDR3 sequence (DNA): TGTGCCAGCAGTTACAAGCGGGAGCAGTACTTC. Its translation is CASSYKREQYF.

This clone has just a few counts. The gene calls are TRBV19 and TRBJ1-1; possible D gene TRBD1, 5 bases. The CDR3 length is 14 residues. The V gene lost 4 bases and the J gene lost 1 base, with 10 bases spanning the gap. In germline, CDR1 is LNHDA, CDR2 SQIVND (reference sequence). The CDR3: CASSTGIRNTEAFF. CDR3 DNA sequence: TGTGCCAGTAGTACAGGGATACGGAACACTGAAGCTTTCTTT. The entire variable domain, with the rest obtained from reference TRBV19 and TRBJ1-1, is as follows: DGGITQSPKYLFRKEGQNVTLSCEQNLNHDAMYWYRQDPGQGLRLIYYSQIVNDFQKGDIAEGYSVSREKKESFPLTVTSAQKNPTAFYLCASSTGIRNTEAFFGQGTRLTVV.

V gene TRBV7-9 combines with J gene TRBJ1-5; D is undetermined. V was clipped by 3 bases and J by 0 bases, with 6 bases between them. The CDR3 is made up of 14 amino acids. Germline-derived CDR1 and CDR2 are SEHNR and FQNEAQ (reference sequence). The CDR3 DNA sequence: TGTGCCAGCAGCTTTGTCGGTAGCAATCAGCCCCAGCATTTT. Residues: CASSFVGSNQPQHF.

The chain uses TRBV6-5 and TRBJ2-7, with 7 positions matching TRBD1. The ends lost 2 bases at V and 5 bases at J; junction bases unmatched: 3. The CDR3 spans 13 residues. From germline, CDR1 is MNHEY and CDR2 SVGAGI. As DNA, the CDR3 is TGTGCCAGCAGTTACCAGGGGGTGAACGAGCAGTACTTC. Amino acids: CASSYQGVNEQYF.